A single T cell receptor beta chain is shown here with its context. CDR3 length equals 14 residues. The data are from a study of blood T cell repertoires in COVID-19. Study in general: COVID-19 samples from acute and convalescent phases originated in the United States, Italy and Spain. The cDNA or gDNA used as material had been derived from T cells, B-cell-depleted T cells, or PBMCs.

The Seattle site enrolled patients during active infection and followed them longitudinally. Original data processing: For nucleated cells, counts were estimated from reference gene primer amplification. Sequencing used immunoSEQ multiplex PCR; TCRdb keeps in-frame clones, though not all of them. V and J calls and clone size come straight from that table; D and trimming were deduced from the DNA. The repertoire holds approximately 250,000 clones, with 80% to 90% as singletons. This clonotype was obtained from a woman in her 70s with COVID-19, enrolled during active disease. The chain joins TRBV7-5 to TRBJ1-6. TRBV7-5 is recorded as a pseudogene. The sample consisted of peripheral blood. CDR3 sequence reads: CARAIHSVNSPLHF. The CDR3 DNA is TGTGCCAGAGCCATCCATAGTGTGAATTCACCCCTCCACTTT.